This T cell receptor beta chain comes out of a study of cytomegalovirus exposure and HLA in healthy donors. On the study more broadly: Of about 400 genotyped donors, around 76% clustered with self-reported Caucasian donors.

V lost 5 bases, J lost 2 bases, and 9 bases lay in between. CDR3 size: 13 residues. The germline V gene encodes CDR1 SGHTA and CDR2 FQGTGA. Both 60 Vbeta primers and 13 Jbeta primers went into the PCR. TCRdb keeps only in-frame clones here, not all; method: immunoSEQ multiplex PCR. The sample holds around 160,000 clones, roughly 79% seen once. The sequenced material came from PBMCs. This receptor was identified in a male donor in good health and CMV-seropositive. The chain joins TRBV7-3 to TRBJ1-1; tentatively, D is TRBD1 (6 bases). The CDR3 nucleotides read TGTGCCAGCAGCGCACAGGGAAACACTGAAGCTTTCTTT. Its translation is CASSAQGNTEAFF.